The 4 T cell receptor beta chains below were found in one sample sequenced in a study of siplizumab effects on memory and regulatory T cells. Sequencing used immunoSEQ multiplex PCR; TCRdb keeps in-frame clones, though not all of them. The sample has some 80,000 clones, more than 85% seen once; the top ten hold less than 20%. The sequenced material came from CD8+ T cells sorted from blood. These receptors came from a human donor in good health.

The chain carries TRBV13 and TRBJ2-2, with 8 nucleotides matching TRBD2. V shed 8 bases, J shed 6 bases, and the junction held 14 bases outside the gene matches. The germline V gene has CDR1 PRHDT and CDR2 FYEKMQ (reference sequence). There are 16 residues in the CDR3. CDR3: CASVRAGGSSAGELFF. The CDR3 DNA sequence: TGTGCCAGCGTCAGGGCGGGAGGCTCAAGCGCCGGGGAGCTGTTTTTT.

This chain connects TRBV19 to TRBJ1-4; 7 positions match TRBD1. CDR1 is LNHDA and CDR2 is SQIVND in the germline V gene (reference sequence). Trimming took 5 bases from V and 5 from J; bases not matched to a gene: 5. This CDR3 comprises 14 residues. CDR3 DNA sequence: TGTGCCAGTAGTTGGACAGGACAAAATGAAAAACTGTTTTTT. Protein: CASSWTGQNEKLFF.

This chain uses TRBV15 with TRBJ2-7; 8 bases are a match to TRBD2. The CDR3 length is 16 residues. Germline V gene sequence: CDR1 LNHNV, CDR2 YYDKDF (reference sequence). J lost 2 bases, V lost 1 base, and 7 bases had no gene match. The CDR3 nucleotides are TGTGCCACCAGCAGAGTCGTGATAGCGGGGACCTACGAGCAGTACTTC. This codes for CATSRVVIAGTYEQYF.

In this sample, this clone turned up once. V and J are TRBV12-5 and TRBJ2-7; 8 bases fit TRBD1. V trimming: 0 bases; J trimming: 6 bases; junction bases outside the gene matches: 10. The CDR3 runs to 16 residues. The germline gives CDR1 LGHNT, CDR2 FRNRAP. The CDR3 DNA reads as TGTGCTAGTGGTTTGGTAGGCTCAGGGGGCCACGGCGAGCAGTACTTC. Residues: CASGLVGSGGHGEQYF. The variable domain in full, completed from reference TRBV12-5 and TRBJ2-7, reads DARVTQTPRHKVTEMGQEVTMRCQPILGHNTVFWYRQTMMQGLELLAYFRNRAPLDDSGMPKDRFSAEMPDATLATLKIQPSEPRDSAVYFCASGLVGSGGHGEQYFGPGTRLTVT.